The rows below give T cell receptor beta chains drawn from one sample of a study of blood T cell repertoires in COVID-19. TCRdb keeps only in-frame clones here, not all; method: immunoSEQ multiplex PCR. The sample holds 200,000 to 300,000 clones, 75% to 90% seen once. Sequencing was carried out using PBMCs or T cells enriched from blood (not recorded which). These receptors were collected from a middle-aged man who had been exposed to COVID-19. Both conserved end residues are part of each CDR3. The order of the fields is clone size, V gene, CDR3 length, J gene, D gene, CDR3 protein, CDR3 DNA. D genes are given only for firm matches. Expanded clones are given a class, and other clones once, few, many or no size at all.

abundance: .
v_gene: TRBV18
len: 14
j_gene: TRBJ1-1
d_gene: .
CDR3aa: CASSPPSLNTEAFF
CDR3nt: TGTGCCAGCTCACCCCCCTCGTTGAACACTGAAGCTTTCTTT

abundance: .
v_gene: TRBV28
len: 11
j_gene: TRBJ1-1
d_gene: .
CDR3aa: CASSSYTEAFF
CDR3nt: TGTGCCAGCAGTTCTTACACTGAAGCTTTCTTT

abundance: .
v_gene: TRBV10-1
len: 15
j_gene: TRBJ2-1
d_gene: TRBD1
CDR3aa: CATSRVTGGENEQFF
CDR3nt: TGCGCCACCAGTCGTGTGACAGGGGGCGAAAATGAGCAGTTCTTC

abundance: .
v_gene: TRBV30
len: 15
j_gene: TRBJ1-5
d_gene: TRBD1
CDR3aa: CAWTARGRGNQPQHF
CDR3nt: TGTGCCTGGACTGCTAGGGGGCGCGGCAATCAGCCCCAGCATTTT

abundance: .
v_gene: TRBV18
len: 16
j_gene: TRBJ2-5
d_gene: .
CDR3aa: CASSPYRSGLQETQYF
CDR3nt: TGTGCCAGCTCACCGTATCGATCAGGGTTACAAGAGACCCAGTACTTC

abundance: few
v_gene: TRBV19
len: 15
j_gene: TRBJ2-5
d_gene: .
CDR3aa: CASSMGGLYQETQYF
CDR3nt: TGTGCCAGTAGTATGGGCGGACTGTACCAAGAGACCCAGTACTTC

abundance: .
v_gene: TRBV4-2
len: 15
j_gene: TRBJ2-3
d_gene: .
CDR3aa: CASSQSRLSTDTQYF
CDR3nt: TGTGCCAGCAGCCAAAGCCGCCTGAGCACAGATACGCAGTATTTT

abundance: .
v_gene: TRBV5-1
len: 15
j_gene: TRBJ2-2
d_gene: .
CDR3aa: CASSRTTSSTGELFF
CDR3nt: TGCGCCAGCAGCCGTACGACTAGTTCGACCGGGGAGCTGTTTTTT

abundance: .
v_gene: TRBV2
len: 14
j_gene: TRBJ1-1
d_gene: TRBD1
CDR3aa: CASRSQGAGTEAFF
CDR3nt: TGTGCCAGCAGATCCCAGGGGGCTGGCACTGAAGCTTTCTTT

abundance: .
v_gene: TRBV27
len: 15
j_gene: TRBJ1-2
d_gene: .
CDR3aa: CASSLGGAEGYGYTF
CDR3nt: TGTGCCAGCAGTTTAGGGGGGGCGGAAGGCTATGGCTACACCTTC

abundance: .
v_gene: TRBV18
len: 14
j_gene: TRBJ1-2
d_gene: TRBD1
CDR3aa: CASSRTGTDYGYTF
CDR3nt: TGTGCCAGCTCACGGACAGGGACCGACTATGGCTACACCTTC

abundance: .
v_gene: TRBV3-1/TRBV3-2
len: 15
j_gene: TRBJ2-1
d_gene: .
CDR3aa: CASSLGTAPEAEQFF
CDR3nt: TGTGCCAGCAGCCTAGGTACGGCACCCGAGGCTGAGCAGTTCTTC

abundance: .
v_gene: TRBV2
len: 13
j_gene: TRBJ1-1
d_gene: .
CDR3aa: CASSDLRGTEAFF
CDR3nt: TGTGCCAGCAGTGACTTACGGGGCACTGAAGCTTTCTTT

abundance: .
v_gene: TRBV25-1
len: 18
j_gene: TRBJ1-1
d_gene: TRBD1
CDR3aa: CASSELVLGTEDSTEAFF
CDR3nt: TGTGCCAGCAGTGAATTGGTTTTGGGGACAGAAGATAGCACTGAAGCTTTCTTT

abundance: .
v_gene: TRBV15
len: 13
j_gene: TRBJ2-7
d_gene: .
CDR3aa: CATSDRDLYEQYF
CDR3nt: TGTGCCACCTCCGACCGGGATCTCTACGAGCAGTACTTC

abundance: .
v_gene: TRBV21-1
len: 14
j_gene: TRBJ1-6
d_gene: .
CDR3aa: CASSHRQENSPLHF
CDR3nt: TGTGCCAGCTCACACAGACAGGAAAATTCACCCCTCCACTTT

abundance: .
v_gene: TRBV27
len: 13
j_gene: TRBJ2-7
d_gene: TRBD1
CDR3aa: CASGRDSPYEQYF
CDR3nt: TGTGCCAGCGGCCGGGACAGTCCCTACGAGCAGTACTTC

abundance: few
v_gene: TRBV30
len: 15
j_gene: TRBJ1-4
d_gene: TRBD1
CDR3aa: CAWSPHRGRNEKLFF
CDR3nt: TGTGCCTGGAGTCCGCACAGGGGGAGGAATGAAAAACTGTTTTTT

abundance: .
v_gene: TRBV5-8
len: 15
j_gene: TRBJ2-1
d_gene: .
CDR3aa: CASSEERPAVDEQFF
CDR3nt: TGTGCCAGCAGCGAGGAAAGACCGGCGGTGGATGAGCAGTTCTTC

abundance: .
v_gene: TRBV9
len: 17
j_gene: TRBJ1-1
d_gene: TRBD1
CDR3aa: CASSVATGDRGNTEAFF
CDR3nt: TGTGCCAGCAGCGTAGCCACAGGCGACAGGGGGAACACTGAAGCTTTCTTT

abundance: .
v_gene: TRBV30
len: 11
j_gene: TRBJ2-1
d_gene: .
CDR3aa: CAWQAQSQQFF
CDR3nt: TGTGCCTGGCAAGCCCAAAGCCAGCAGTTCTTC

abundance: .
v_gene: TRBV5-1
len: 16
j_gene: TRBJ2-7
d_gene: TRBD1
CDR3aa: CASSLLGQGVLYEQYF
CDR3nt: TGCGCCAGCAGCTTATTGGGACAGGGGGTTCTCTACGAGCAGTACTTC

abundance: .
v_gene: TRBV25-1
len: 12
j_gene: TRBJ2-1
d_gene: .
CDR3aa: CASSDATRVWLF
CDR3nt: TGTGCCAGCAGTGATGCCACTAGAGTTTGGCTCTTC

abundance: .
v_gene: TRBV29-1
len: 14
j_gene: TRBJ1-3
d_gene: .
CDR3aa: CSVALGGAGNTIYF
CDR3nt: TGCAGCGTCGCATTGGGGGGGGCTGGAAACACCATATATTTT

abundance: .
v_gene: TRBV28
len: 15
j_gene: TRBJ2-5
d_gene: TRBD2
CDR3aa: CASSSLGLGQETQYF
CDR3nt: TGTGCCAGCAGTTCCCTGGGACTAGGGCAAGAGACCCAGTACTTC

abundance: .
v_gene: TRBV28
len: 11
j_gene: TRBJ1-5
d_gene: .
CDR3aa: CASSLNQPQHF
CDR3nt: TGTGCCAGCAGCCTCAATCAGCCCCAGCATTTT

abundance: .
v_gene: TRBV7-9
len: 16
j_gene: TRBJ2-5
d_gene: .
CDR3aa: CASSLKSRVRSETQYF
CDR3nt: TGTGCCAGCAGCTTAAAAAGTCGGGTGCGTTCGGAGACCCAGTACTTC

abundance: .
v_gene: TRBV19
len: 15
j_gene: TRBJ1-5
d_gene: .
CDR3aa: CASSMVGRWNQPQHF
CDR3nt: TGTGCCAGTAGTATGGTTGGGAGATGGAATCAGCCCCAGCATTTT

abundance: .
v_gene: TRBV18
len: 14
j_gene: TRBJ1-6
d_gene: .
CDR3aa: CASSPRQDDSPLHF
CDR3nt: TGTGCCAGCTCACCACGGCAGGATGATTCACCCCTCCACTTT

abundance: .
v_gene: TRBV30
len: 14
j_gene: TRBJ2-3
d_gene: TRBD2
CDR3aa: CAWETGGITDTQYF
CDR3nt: TGTGCCTGGGAGACGGGAGGGATCACAGATACGCAGTATTTT

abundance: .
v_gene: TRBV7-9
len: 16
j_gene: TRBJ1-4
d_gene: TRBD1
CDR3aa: CASSSTTGYGNEKLFF
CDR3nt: TGTGCCAGCAGCTCAACGACAGGGTATGGTAATGAAAAACTGTTTTTT

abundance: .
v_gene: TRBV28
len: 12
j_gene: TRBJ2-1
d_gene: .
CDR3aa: CASSIQQNEQFF
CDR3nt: TGTGCCAGCAGTATACAGCAGAATGAGCAGTTCTTC

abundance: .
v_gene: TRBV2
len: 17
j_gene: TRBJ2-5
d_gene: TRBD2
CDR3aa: CASSGTSGGAGQETQYF
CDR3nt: TGTGCCAGCAGTGGGACTAGCGGGGGGGCTGGACAAGAGACCCAGTACTTC